The entry that follows covers one TCR beta chain sequence. V was clipped by 0 bases and J by 3 bases, with 4 bases between them. This CDR3 region has 13 residues. CDR1 is SGHDT and CDR2 is YYEEEE in the germline V gene. In the sorted-subset replicate PCRs, 200 ng DNA, roughly 30,000 T cell genomes, was used. The method was immunoSEQ multiplex PCR; TCRdb's version includes in-frame clones alone and lacks a portion of them. The profile shows 950,000 to 1,300,000 clones, about 70% of them singletons. This entry comes from a study of shared clonotypes between healthy human individuals. The overall study: Each donor's CD8 memory used one plate, CD8 naive two, each CD4 subset three.

The sequenced material came from memory CD4+ T cells sorted from blood. Subset noted: CD45RA-negative fraction. The chain uses TRBV5-6 and TRBJ1-5; D is undetermined. The receptor's source is a man between 18 and 35 years old in good health. CDR3 bases: TGTGCCAGCAGCTTGGGCCTCAATCAGCCCCAGCATTTT. This codes for CASSLGLNQPQHF.